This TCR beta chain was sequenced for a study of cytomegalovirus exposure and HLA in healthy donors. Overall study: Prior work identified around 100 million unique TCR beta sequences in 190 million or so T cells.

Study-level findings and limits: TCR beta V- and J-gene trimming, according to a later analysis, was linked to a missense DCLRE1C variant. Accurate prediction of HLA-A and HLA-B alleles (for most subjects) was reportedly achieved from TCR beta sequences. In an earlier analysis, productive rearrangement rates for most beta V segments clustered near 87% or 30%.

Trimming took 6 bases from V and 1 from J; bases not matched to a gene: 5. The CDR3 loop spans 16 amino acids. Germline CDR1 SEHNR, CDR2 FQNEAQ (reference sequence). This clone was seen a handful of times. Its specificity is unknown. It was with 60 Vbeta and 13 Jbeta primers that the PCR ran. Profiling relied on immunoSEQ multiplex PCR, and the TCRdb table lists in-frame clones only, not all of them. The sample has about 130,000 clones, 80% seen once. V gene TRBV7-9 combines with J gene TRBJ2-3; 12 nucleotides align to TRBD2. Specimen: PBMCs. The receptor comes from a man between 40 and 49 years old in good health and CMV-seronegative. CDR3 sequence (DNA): TGTGCCAGCAGTCCAGGACTAGCGGGACGCACAGATACGCAGTATTTT. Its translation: CASSPGLAGRTDTQYF.